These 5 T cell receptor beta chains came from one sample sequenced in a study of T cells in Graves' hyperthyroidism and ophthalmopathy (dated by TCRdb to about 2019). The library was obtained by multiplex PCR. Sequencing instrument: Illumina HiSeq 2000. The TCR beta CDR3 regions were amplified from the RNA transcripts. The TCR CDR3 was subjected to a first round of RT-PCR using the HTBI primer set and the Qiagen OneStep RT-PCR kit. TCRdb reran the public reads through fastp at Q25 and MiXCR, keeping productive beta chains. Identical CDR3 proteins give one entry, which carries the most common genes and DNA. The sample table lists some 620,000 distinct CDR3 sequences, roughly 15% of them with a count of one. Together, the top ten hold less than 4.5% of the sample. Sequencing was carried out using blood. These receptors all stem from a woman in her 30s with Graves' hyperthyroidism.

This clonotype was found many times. The CDR3 spells CASSRDGQNTEAFF. CDR3 DNA: TGCGCCAGCAGTCGGGACGGGCAGAACACTGAAGCTTTCTTT. This sequence joins TRBV5-1 and TRBJ1-1; D possibly corresponds to TRBD1 (5 bases). Germline assignment: CDR1 SGHRS and CDR2 YFSETQ. Trimming stripped 5 bases from V and 1 base from J, with 12 bases between. This CDR3 is 14 amino acids long.

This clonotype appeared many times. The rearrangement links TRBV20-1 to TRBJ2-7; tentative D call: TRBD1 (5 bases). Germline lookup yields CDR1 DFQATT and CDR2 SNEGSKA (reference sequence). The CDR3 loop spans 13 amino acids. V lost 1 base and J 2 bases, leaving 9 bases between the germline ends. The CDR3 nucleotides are TGCAGTGCTAGAGGGGCAGGGACCTACGAGCAGTACTTC. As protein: CSARGAGTYEQYF.

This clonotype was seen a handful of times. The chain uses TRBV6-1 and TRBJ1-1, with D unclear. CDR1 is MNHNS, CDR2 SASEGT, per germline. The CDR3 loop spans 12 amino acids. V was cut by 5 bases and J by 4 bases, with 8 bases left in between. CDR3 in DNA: TGTGCCAGCAGTCGGTCTACCACTGAAGCTTTCTTT. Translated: CASSRSTTEAFF.

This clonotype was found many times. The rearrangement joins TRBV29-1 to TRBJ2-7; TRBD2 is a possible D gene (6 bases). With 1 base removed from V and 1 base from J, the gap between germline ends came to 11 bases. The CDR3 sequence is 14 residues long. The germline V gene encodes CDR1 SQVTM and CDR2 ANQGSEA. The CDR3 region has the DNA TGCAGCGTTGAAGGGTCCGGGGGATCCTACGAGCAGTACTTC. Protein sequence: CSVEGSGGSYEQYF.

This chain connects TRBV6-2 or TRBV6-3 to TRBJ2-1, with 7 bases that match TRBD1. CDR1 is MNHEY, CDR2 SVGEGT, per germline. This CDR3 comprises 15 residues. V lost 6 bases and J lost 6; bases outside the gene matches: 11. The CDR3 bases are TGTGCCAGCAGGTATAGGGACAGCGTTATCAATGAGCAGTTCTTC. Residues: CASRYRDSVINEQFF.